The rows below give T cell receptor beta chains drawn from one sample of a study of T cells after yellow fever vaccination. TCRdb re-analysed the 5' RACE reads in MiXCR, keeping a single row per CDR3 protein. Of about 260,000 distinct CDR3 sequences listed, over 10% were seen once; the top ten hold about 0.51%. The source was CD4+ T cells sorted from PBMCs, collected 45 days after the yellow fever booster vaccination. The receptor source for this set is a man aged 25-40 years who received the YFV17D yellow fever vaccine. Both conserved end residues are part of each CDR3. The order of the fields is V gene, clone size, J gene, D gene, CDR3 length, CDR3 protein, CDR3 DNA. The D gene is left open where the match is weak. Part of the rows lack a size; the others show once, few, many or a class for expanded clones.

v_call: TRBV5-1; clone_size: many; j_call: TRBJ2-1; d_call: -; cdr3_length: 15; cdr3_aa: CASRSVGGSYNEQFF; cdr3_nt: TGCGCCAGCAGAAGTGTTGGGGGCTCCTACAATGAGCAGTTCTTC
v_call: TRBV28; clone_size: -; j_call: TRBJ2-7; d_call: -; cdr3_length: 12; cdr3_aa: CASSFGTYEQYF; cdr3_nt: TGTGCCAGCAGTTTCGGCACCTACGAGCAGTACTTC
v_call: TRBV28; clone_size: -; j_call: TRBJ2-7; d_call: -; cdr3_length: 12; cdr3_aa: CASSARWDEQYF; cdr3_nt: TGTGCCAGCAGCGCGCGGTGGGACGAGCAGTACTTC
v_call: TRBV29-1; clone_size: -; j_call: TRBJ2-3; d_call: -; cdr3_length: 15; cdr3_aa: CSVEGVTRSTDTQYF; cdr3_nt: TGCAGCGTGGAAGGGGTGACTCGGAGCACAGATACGCAGTATTTT
v_call: TRBV24-1; clone_size: few; j_call: TRBJ2-3; d_call: TRBD1; cdr3_length: 15; cdr3_aa: CATSVWTGRTDTQYF; cdr3_nt: TGTGCCACCAGTGTATGGACAGGTCGCACAGATACGCAGTATTTT
v_call: TRBV4-3; clone_size: few; j_call: TRBJ2-1; d_call: TRBD2; cdr3_length: 15; cdr3_aa: CASSQGGGFYNEQFF; cdr3_nt: TGCGCCAGCAGCCAGGGCGGGGGGTTCTACAATGAGCAGTTCTTC
v_call: TRBV9; clone_size: -; j_call: TRBJ2-1; d_call: TRBD1; cdr3_length: 17; cdr3_aa: CASSLYGGTGDYNEQFF; cdr3_nt: TGTGCCAGCAGCTTATACGGCGGGACAGGGGACTACAATGAGCAGTTCTTC
v_call: TRBV12-5; clone_size: -; j_call: TRBJ2-1; d_call: TRBD2; cdr3_length: 15; cdr3_aa: CASGLGLAGANEQFF; cdr3_nt: TGTGCTAGTGGCCTCGGACTAGCGGGAGCCAATGAGCAGTTCTTC
v_call: TRBV7-6; clone_size: few; j_call: TRBJ2-2; d_call: -; cdr3_length: 15; cdr3_aa: CASSPEQGNTGELFF; cdr3_nt: TGTGCCAGCAGCCCTGAACAGGGGAACACCGGGGAGCTGTTTTTT
v_call: TRBV11-2; clone_size: -; j_call: TRBJ2-3; d_call: TRBD2; cdr3_length: 18; cdr3_aa: CASSLVSSGTLGTDTQYF; cdr3_nt: TGTGCCAGCAGCTTAGTATCTAGCGGGACTTTAGGCACAGATACGCAGTATTTT
v_call: TRBV12-3/TRBV12-4; clone_size: few; j_call: TRBJ2-7; d_call: -; cdr3_length: 13; cdr3_aa: CASSDDRTYEQYF; cdr3_nt: TGTGCCAGCAGCGACGACAGGACCTACGAGCAGTACTTC
v_call: TRBV4-2; clone_size: once; j_call: TRBJ2-7; d_call: TRBD2; cdr3_length: 15; cdr3_aa: CASSQDGTSVYEQYF; cdr3_nt: TGTGCCAGCAGCCAAGATGGGACTAGCGTCTACGAGCAGTACTTC
v_call: TRBV27; clone_size: few; j_call: TRBJ2-1; d_call: TRBD1; cdr3_length: 14; cdr3_aa: CASTKTGGRYEQFF; cdr3_nt: TGTGCCAGCACTAAGACAGGGGGAAGGTATGAGCAGTTCTTC
v_call: TRBV7-2; clone_size: -; j_call: TRBJ2-3; d_call: TRBD2; cdr3_length: 16; cdr3_aa: CASSPKRAGGADTQYF; cdr3_nt: TGTGCCAGCAGCCCTAAGAGAGCGGGAGGCGCAGATACGCAGTATTTT
v_call: TRBV7-2; clone_size: many; j_call: TRBJ2-3; d_call: -; cdr3_length: 14; cdr3_aa: CASSLDSYTDTQYF; cdr3_nt: TGTGCCAGCAGCTTAGATAGCTACACAGATACGCAGTATTTT
v_call: TRBV5-1; clone_size: few; j_call: TRBJ2-7; d_call: TRBD1; cdr3_length: 15; cdr3_aa: CASSLAVDRGGEQYF; cdr3_nt: TGCGCCAGCAGCTTGGCAGTGGACAGGGGGGGTGAGCAGTACTTC
v_call: TRBV20-1; clone_size: -; j_call: TRBJ2-3; d_call: -; cdr3_length: 16; cdr3_aa: CSARRAGRHLTDTQYF; cdr3_nt: TGCAGTGCTAGGCGGGCGGGAAGACACCTCACAGATACGCAGTATTTT
v_call: TRBV20-1; clone_size: -; j_call: TRBJ2-1; d_call: TRBD2; cdr3_length: 15; cdr3_aa: CSAGAKREPYNEQFF; cdr3_nt: TGCAGTGCTGGGGCTAAGCGGGAGCCCTACAATGAGCAGTTCTTC
v_call: TRBV5-1; clone_size: few; j_call: TRBJ1-4; d_call: -; cdr3_length: 14; cdr3_aa: CASSLSVDNEKLFF; cdr3_nt: TGCGCCAGCAGCTTGAGTGTGGATAATGAAAAACTGTTTTTT
v_call: TRBV7-2; clone_size: few; j_call: TRBJ1-1; d_call: -; cdr3_length: 17; cdr3_aa: CASSLQLYRAPNTEAFF; cdr3_nt: TGTGCCAGCAGCTTACAATTGTACCGGGCACCGAACACTGAAGCTTTCTTT
v_call: TRBV18; clone_size: few; j_call: TRBJ2-7; d_call: TRBD2; cdr3_length: 14; cdr3_aa: CASSPKREGYEQYF; cdr3_nt: TGTGCCAGCTCACCAAAGCGGGAGGGGTACGAGCAGTACTTC